The present T cell receptor (beta chain) was sequenced within a study of blood T cell repertoires in COVID-19. Assay used: immunoSEQ multiplex PCR; TCRdb lists only in-frame clones, some missing. The sample has under 400,000 clones; more than 70% are singletons. This CDR3 spans 16 amino acids. Germline assignment: CDR1 SGDLS and CDR2 YYNGEE. Germline trimming cut 4 bases from V and 6 bases from J; bases unmatched to any gene: 7. The TCR originated in a man in his forties in a cohort exposed to, infected with or recovered from COVID-19 (not recorded which). V usage is TRBV9 and J usage is TRBJ2-2; 12 nucleotides line up with TRBD1. The material sequenced was PBMCs or T cells enriched from blood (not recorded which). In nucleotides, the CDR3 is TGTGCCAGCAGCTCGGGACAGGGGGCTCGTGCCGGGGAGCTGTTTTTT. Translating it yields CASSSGQGARAGELFF.